The sequence of this T cell receptor beta chain was determined in a study of blood T cell repertoires in COVID-19. Study summary: T cells, B-cell-depleted T cells, or PBMCs supplied cDNA or gDNA.

The junction had 13 bases not matched to a gene; V was cut back by 5 bases and J by 5 bases. The V gene's germline CDR1 is SEHNR and CDR2 FQNEAQ (reference sequence). This CDR3 region has 16 residues. Self-reported history from a screening survey and questionnaire set each donor's cohort. Within 2 weeks of study entry, exposed participants had contacted a PCR-confirmed or clinician-diagnosed COVID-19 case. Under the authors' procedure: Amplification of reference gene primers provided the estimated nucleated cell counts. Some clones are missing from TCRdb's copy, which holds only in-frame ones; the method was immunoSEQ multiplex PCR. The D gene and trimming were derived from the DNA, and the V and J assignments and clone size from that table. Among a few hundred thousand clones listed, 90% to 95% were seen once.

The chain joins TRBV7-9 to TRBJ1-1; 8 bases map to TRBD1. This receptor was taken from a woman aged 40 to 50 who had been exposed to COVID-19. Sequenced input: PBMCs or T cells enriched from blood (not recorded which). The CDR3 loop reads CASSPWTGNYYTEAFF. For the CDR3, the DNA is TGTGCCAGCAGCCCGTGGACAGGGAATTATTATACTGAAGCTTTCTTT.